Below, 11 T cell receptor beta chains from the same sample are listed, as sequenced in a study of blood T cell repertoires in COVID-19. TCRdb keeps only in-frame clones here, not all; method: immunoSEQ multiplex PCR. The sample includes about 160,000 clones, 87% of them seen just once. The specimen was peripheral blood. The receptors shown here come from a woman aged 55-70 years with active or convalescent COVID-19.

The chain has TRBV19 and TRBJ1-3; 7 bases match TRBD1. Germline V gene sequence: CDR1 LNHDA, CDR2 SQIVND (reference sequence). Germline trimming cut 3 bases from V and 5 bases from J; bases unmatched to any gene: 4. CDR3 length equals 14 residues. CDR3 sequence (DNA): TGTGCCAGTAGTATCGACAGGGCCCGAAACACCATATATTTT. Translated: CASSIDRARNTIYF.

The V gene is TRBV6-5, the J gene TRBJ2-1, with D tentatively TRBD1 (5 bases). CDR3 length: 13 residues. CDR1 is MNHEY and CDR2 is SVGAGI in the germline V gene. Trimming pared 6 bases from V and 2 bases from J, leaving 8 bases between. In DNA, the CDR3 is TGTGCCAGCAGGGGGCCTCCCTACAATGAGCAGTTCTTC. Residues: CASRGPPYNEQFF.

The chain uses TRBV6-2 or TRBV6-3 and TRBJ1-2; no reliable D call. Germline V CDR1 and CDR2: MNHEY, SVGEGT. This CDR3 contains 16 residues. The ends were cut back, 6 bases at V and 4 bases at J, with 21 bases in the middle. The CDR3 DNA sequence: TGTGCCAGCAGCCAGGCCCGAACCGGGAAGGGCTATGGCTACACCTTC. Translating it yields CASSQARTGKGYGYTF.

This clone was counted between two and nine times. The chain joins TRBV9 to TRBJ1-3, with D tentatively TRBD1 (5 bases). CDR1 and CDR2 from the germline V gene are SGDLS and YYNGEE. The V and J ends lost 4 bases and 4 bases respectively, with 21 bases between them. The CDR3 has 17 amino acids. The CDR3 region has the DNA TGTGCCAGCAGCTCCCAGGCGGGGGTAATCACAGGAAACACCATATATTTT. Translating gives CASSSQAGVITGNTIYF. Drawing the rest from reference TRBV9 and TRBJ1-3, the complete variable domain is DSGVTQTPKHLITATGQRVTLRCSPRSGDLSVYWYQQSLDQGLQFLIQYYNGEERAKGNILERFSAQQFPDLHSELNLSSLELGDSALYFCASSSQAGVITGNTIYFGEGSWLTVV.

The V gene is TRBV7-2, the J gene TRBJ1-4; a weak D match, TRBD1 (6 bases). V was pared by 4 bases and J by 6 bases, with 9 bases between. The V gene's germline CDR1 is SGHTA and CDR2 FQGNSA. The CDR3 is made up of 13 amino acids. The CDR3 DNA reads TGTGCCAGCAGCTGGGGGGGCTATGAAAAACTGTTTTTT. The encoded protein is CASSWGGYEKLFF.

The chain joins TRBV9 to TRBJ2-3; no definite D call. Per the germline V gene, CDR1 is SGDLS and CDR2 is YYNGEE. The length of the CDR3 is 14 residues. The germline V and J ends were trimmed by 0 bases and 8 bases, with 13 bases remaining between them. CDR3 nucleotides: TGTGCCAGCAGCGTAGGAGTGGAGAGAGGTACGCAGTATTTT. This codes for CASSVGVERGTQYF.

The chain uses TRBV6-5 and TRBJ1-2, with TRBD1 matching 10 bases. Per germline, CDR1 MNHEY and CDR2 SVGAGI. The CDR3 length is 15 residues. V shed 5 bases and J 2 bases; nucleotides not matched to a gene: 5. CDR3 in DNA: TGTGCCAGCAGTCGCCCGGGACAGGGGAACTATGGCTACACCTTC. Its protein is CASSRPGQGNYGYTF.

This chain links TRBV11-3 with TRBJ2-1, with a tentative D call TRBD1 (6 bases). Germline V gene data show CDR1 as SGHNT and CDR2 as YENEEA. CDR3 size: 15 residues. Trimming took off 5 bases at V and 2 bases at J, with 13 bases between the two ends. The CDR3 DNA reads as TGTGCCAGCAGCCAAGGACAGTCGCCCTACAATGAGCAGTTCTTC. Amino acids: CASSQGQSPYNEQFF.

The chain joins TRBV18 to TRBJ2-1, with 7 bases identical to TRBD1. Germline V gene sequence: CDR1 KGHSH, CDR2 LQKENI. The CDR3 is 15 amino acids. The V and J ends lost 3 bases and 2 bases, in that order; junction bases with no gene match: 4. This chain's CDR3 is CASSPWQGAYNEQFF. CDR3 nucleotides: TGTGCCAGCTCACCGTGGCAGGGGGCCTACAATGAGCAGTTCTTC.

The chain joins TRBV5-6 to TRBJ2-7; 9 bases align to TRBD2. V was clipped by 3 bases and J by 4 bases; unmatched bases: 8. The CDR3 is made up of 15 amino acids. Germline V gene lookup returns CDR1 SGHDT and CDR2 YYEEEE. The CDR3 nucleotides are TGTGCCAGCAGCTCCTATAGCGGGGGTGCGTACGAGCAGTACTTC. Protein: CASSSYSGGAYEQYF.

J is TRBJ1-6 and V is TRBV7-9; 8 bases are shared with TRBD1. Germline CDR1 SEHNR, CDR2 FQNEAQ (reference sequence). There are 15 residues in the CDR3. Trimming at V came to 5 bases and at J to 9 bases, leaving 9 bases not matched to a gene. The CDR3 region is CASSPRTGTGSPLHF. The CDR3 nucleotides read TGTGCCAGCAGCCCGCGTACAGGGACAGGTTCACCCCTCCACTTT. Using reference TRBV7-9 and TRBJ1-6 for the parts outside the CDR3, the full variable domain is DTGVSQNPRHKITKRGQNVTFRCDPISEHNRLYWYRQTLGQGPEFLTYFQNEAQLEKSRLLSDRFSAERPKGSFSTLEIQRTEQGDSAMYLCASSPRTGTGSPLHFGNGTRLTVT.